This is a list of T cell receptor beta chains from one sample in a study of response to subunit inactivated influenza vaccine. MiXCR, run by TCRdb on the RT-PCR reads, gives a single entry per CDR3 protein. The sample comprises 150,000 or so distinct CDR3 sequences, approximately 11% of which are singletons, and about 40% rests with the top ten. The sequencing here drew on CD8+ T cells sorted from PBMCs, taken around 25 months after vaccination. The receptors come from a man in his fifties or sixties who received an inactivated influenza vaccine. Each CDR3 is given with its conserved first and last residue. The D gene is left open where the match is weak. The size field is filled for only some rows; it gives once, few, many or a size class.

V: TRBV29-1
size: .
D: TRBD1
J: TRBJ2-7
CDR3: CSVGPGGQYEQYF
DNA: TGCAGCGTTGGGCCAGGGGGTCAATACGAGCAGTACTTC

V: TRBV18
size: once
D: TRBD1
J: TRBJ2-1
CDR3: CASSPNDRGPYNEQFF
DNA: TGTGCCAGCTCACCAAACGACAGGGGGCCCTACAATGAGCAGTTCTTC

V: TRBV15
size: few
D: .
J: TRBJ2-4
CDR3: CATSTLTTMAAKNIQYF
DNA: TGTGCCACCAGCACCCTAACTACTATGGCGGCCAAAAACATTCAGTACTTC

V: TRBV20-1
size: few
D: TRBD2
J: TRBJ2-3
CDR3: CSPRPASGRTDTQYF
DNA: TGCAGTCCTCGTCCGGCTAGCGGGAGGACAGATACGCAGTATTTT

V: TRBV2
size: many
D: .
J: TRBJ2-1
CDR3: CASSEALSRPYNEQFF
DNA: TGTGCCAGCAGTGAAGCGCTAAGCAGGCCCTACAATGAGCAGTTCTTC

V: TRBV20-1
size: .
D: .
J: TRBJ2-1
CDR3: CSGLVAEIYNEQFF
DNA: TGCAGTGGATTGGTAGCGGAGATCTACAATGAGCAGTTCTTC

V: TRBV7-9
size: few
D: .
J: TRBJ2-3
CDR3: CASSHTIDTQYF
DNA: TGTGCCAGCAGCCATACAATCGATACGCAGTATTTT

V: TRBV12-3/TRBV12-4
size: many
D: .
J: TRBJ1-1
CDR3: CASSFGMNTEAFF
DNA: TGTGCCAGCAGTTTTGGTATGAACACTGAAGCTTTCTTT

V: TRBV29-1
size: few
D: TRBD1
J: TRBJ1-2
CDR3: CSVATGGSGYTF
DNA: TGCAGCGTTGCTACAGGGGGCAGTGGCTACACCTTC

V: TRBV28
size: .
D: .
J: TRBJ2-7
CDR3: CASREIRDGSYEQYF
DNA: TGTGCCAGCAGAGAAATCCGGGACGGCTCCTACGAGCAGTACTTC

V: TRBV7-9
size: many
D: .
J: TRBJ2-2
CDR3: CASSVRLTGELFF
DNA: TGTGCCAGCAGCGTAAGGTTAACCGGGGAGCTGTTTTTT